The 12 T cell receptor beta chains listed next were all sequenced from one sample in a study of cytomegalovirus exposure and HLA in healthy donors. Both 60 Vbeta primers and 13 Jbeta primers went into the PCR. Produced via immunoSEQ multiplex PCR; TCRdb's table is partial and in-frame only. The table records 150,000 to 200,000 clones, about 65% of them present only once. Specimen: PBMCs. Every receptor here comes from a woman aged 18-30 years in good health and CMV-seropositive.

V and J are TRBV2 and TRBJ2-7; D gene uncertain. V was cut by 6 bases and J by 2 bases, with 8 bases left in between. This CDR3 has 12 amino acids. Germline values: CDR1 SNHLY, CDR2 FYNNEI. CDR3 nucleotides: TGTGCCAGCAGAGTCCAGACCTACGAGCAGTACTTC. It specifies CASRVQTYEQYF.

In regard to this clone: Within the sample, other DNA sequences also encode this same CDR3. J is TRBJ2-5 and V is TRBV7-9; 12 bases line up with TRBD2. V was pared by 3 bases and J by 2 bases, with 1 base of the junction left unmatched. Germline values: CDR1 SEHNR, CDR2 FQNEAQ (reference sequence). This CDR3 comprises 15 residues. The CDR3: CASSFGTSGQETQYF. The DNA for the CDR3 is TGTGCCAGCAGCTTTGGGACTAGCGGGCAAGAGACCCAGTACTTC.

The rearrangement uses TRBV19 and TRBJ1-1; D perhaps matches TRBD1 (6 bases). Trimming cost V 2 bases and J 0 bases, with 13 bases left between them. The CDR3 totals 16 residues. Germline loops: CDR1 LNHDA, CDR2 SQIVND (reference sequence). DNA for the CDR3: TGTGCCAGTAGTATACCCCGGACAGTTTTGAACACTGAAGCTTTCTTT. Its protein is CASSIPRTVLNTEAFF.

The chain employs TRBV5-1 and TRBJ2-5; D possibly corresponds to TRBD1 (5 bases). This CDR3 is 13 amino acids long. V was trimmed by 0 bases and J by 5 bases, leaving 8 bases between them. CDR1 and CDR2 (germline): SGHRS, YFSETQ. The CDR3 sequence is CASSLEGWETQYF. CDR3 nucleotides: TGCGCCAGCAGCTTGGAGGGGTGGGAGACCCAGTACTTC.

The V call is TRBV2, the J call TRBJ1-2; the D gene is possibly TRBD1 (6 bases). CDR1 and CDR2 (germline): SNHLY, FYNNEI. Trimming stripped 3 bases from V and 2 bases from J, with 7 bases between. CDR3 size: 13 residues. Here the CDR3 DNA reads TGTGCCAGCAGTGATACAGGGAACTATGGCTACACCTTC. This codes for CASSDTGNYGYTF.

V usage is TRBV27 and J usage is TRBJ2-7, with 8 bases identical to TRBD1. The CDR3 covers 12 residues. V was clipped by 8 bases and J by 5 bases; unmatched bases: 5. The germline gives CDR1 MNHEY, CDR2 SMNVEV (reference sequence). The CDR3 reads CASGDRGHEQYF. The CDR3 DNA follows: TGTGCCAGCGGTGACAGGGGCCACGAGCAGTACTTC.

The V and J genes are TRBV27 and TRBJ1-2; D is possibly TRBD1 (5 bases). Per germline, CDR1 MNHEY and CDR2 SMNVEV (reference sequence). Trimming removed 5 bases at V and 5 bases at J, with 9 bases between. The CDR3 is 12 amino acids. As DNA, the CDR3 is TGTGCCAGCAGTATGGGGGGATATGGCTACACCTTC. It encodes CASSMGGYGYTF.

The CDR3 region is CAISDRPENYEQYF. CDR3 in DNA: TGTGCCATCAGTGACCGTCCGGAGAACTACGAGCAGTACTTC. The rearrangement uses TRBV10-3 and TRBJ2-5; D not certain. The DNA end lines up better with TRBJ2-7; the J call may be wrong. The CDR3 is 14 residues long. Germline CDR1 is ENHRY and CDR2 is SYGVKD.

This clone was seen more than once but under ten times. The genes are TRBV4-1 and TRBJ1-1; D may be TRBD1 (5 bases). The CDR3 runs to 12 residues. Germline CDR1 reads MGHRA; CDR2 reads YSYEKL. The V end lost 8 bases, the J end lost 1 base, and 8 bases lay between the germline ends. The CDR3 DNA is TGCGCCAGCGGGCAGGGGAACACTGAAGCTTTCTTT. This sequence encodes CASGQGNTEAFF.

There are a few counts of this clone. The chain combines TRBV5-4 with TRBJ2-3; TRBD2 is a possible D gene (5 bases). The CDR3 is 16 residues long. The V end lost 2 bases, the J end lost 1 base, and 14 bases lay between the germline ends. The germline CDR1 and CDR2 sequences are SGHNT and YYREEE (reference sequence). CDR3 loop: CASSFPGIGGTDTQYF. CDR3 bases: TGTGCCAGCAGCTTTCCGGGGATCGGTGGCACAGATACGCAGTATTTT.

The J gene is TRBJ1-2, the V gene TRBV7-9; 9 bases fit TRBD1. V lost 6 bases, J lost 0 bases, and 2 bases stayed unmatched. Per germline, CDR1 SEHNR and CDR2 FQNEAQ (reference sequence). CDR3 length: 14 amino acids. The CDR3 protein is CASSWDRANYGYTF. The CDR3 DNA reads TGTGCCAGCAGTTGGGACAGGGCTAACTATGGCTACACCTTC.

The chain has TRBV30 and TRBJ2-3, with 8 bases fitting TRBD2. CDR1 is GTSNPN and CDR2 is SVGIG in the germline V gene (reference sequence). Unmatched junction bases numbered 4, after V lost 0 bases and J lost 2 bases. This CDR3 has 15 amino acids. The CDR3 DNA reads as TGTGCCTGGAGTGTAACGGGGGGGCTCACAGATACGCAGTATTTT. Its translation is CAWSVTGGLTDTQYF.